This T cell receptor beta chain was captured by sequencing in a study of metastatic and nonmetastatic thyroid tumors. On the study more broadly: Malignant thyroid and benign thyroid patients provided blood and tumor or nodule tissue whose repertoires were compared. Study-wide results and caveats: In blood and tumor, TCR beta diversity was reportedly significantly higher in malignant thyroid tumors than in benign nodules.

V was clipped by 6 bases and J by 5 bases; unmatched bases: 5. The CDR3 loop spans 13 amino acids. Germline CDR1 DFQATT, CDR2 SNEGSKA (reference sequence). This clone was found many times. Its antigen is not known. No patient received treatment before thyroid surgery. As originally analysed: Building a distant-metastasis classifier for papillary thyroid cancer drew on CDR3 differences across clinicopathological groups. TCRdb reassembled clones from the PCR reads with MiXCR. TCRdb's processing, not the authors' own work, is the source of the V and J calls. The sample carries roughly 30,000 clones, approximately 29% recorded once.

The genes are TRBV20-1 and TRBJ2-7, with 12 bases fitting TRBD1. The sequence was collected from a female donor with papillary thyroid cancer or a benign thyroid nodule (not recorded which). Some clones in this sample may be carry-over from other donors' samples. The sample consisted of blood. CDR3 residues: CSAGTGGFDEQYF. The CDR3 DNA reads TGCAGTGCCGGGACAGGGGGCTTTGACGAGCAGTACTTC.